The rows below give T cell receptor beta chains drawn from one sample of a study of glioma-infiltrating T cells. Each CDR3 protein gets one entry after TCRdb re-called the multiplex PCR reads with MiXCR. The table shows over 140,000 distinct CDR3 sequences, with approximately 40% occurring only once. The sample was glioma tissue, nonneoplastic brain tissue, or PBMCs (not recorded which). The receptors derive from a human donor with low-grade glioma or glioblastoma, undergoing nonglioma brain surgery, or in good health (not recorded which). Each CDR3 is given with its conserved first and last residue. The D gene is left open where the match is weak. A clone size is listed for some rows: how often the clone was seen (once, few, many), or a class if it is expanded.

NA	NA	TRBV6-1	TRBJ2-3	CASSQKERGDTQYF	TGTGCCAGCAGTCAAAAGGAGAGGGGAGATACGCAGTATTTT
NA	TRBD1	TRBV11-1	TRBJ1-5	CASSPSGTGVRFQPQHF	TGCGCCAGCAGCCCCTCCGGGACAGGGGTACGTTTTCAGCCCCAGCATTTT
NA	TRBD2	TRBV20-1	TRBJ2-7	CSAPLLAGDLSYEQYF	TGCAGTGCTCCTTTACTAGCGGGAGACCTCTCCTACGAGCAGTACTTC
few	NA	TRBV7-2	TRBJ2-7	CASSPTGNSYYEQYF	TGTGCCAGCAGCCCAACCGGAAACAGTTACTACGAGCAGTACTTC
few	TRBD1	TRBV4-1	TRBJ1-1	CASSQLQTGDTEAFF	TGCGCCAGCAGCCAACTCCAGACAGGGGACACTGAAGCTTTCTTT
NA	TRBD2	TRBV6-2/TRBV6-3	TRBJ2-3	CASSTGLAGGDTQYF	TGTGCCAGCAGCACCGGACTAGCGGGAGGAGATACGCAGTATTTT
few	TRBD2	TRBV7-2	TRBJ2-3	CASSSTAGGRSDTQYF	TGTGCCAGCAGCTCAACAGCGGGGGGAAGGTCAGATACGCAGTATTTT
NA	NA	TRBV6-1	TRBJ1-1	CASMPRIDTEAFF	TGTGCCAGCATGCCCAGGATCGACACTGAAGCTTTCTTT
NA	NA	TRBV27	TRBJ1-2	CASSLTLTSPHKSF	TGTGCCAGCAGTTTAACCCTTACGAGCCCCCATAAGAGCTTC
NA	NA	TRBV4-1	TRBJ2-7	CASSQEGEAYEQYF	TGCGCCAGCAGCCAAGAAGGGGAAGCCTACGAGCAGTACTTC
NA	NA	TRBV12-3/TRBV12-4	TRBJ1-2	CASSPGLDPLRGYTF	TGTGCCAGCAGCCCTGGCCTCGACCCCTTGAGGGGCTACACCTTC
many	NA	TRBV28	TRBJ1-1	CASSSLGAYEAFF	TGTGCCAGCAGCTCTCTGGGCGCCTATGAAGCTTTCTTT
few	TRBD1	TRBV4-2	TRBJ1-5	CASSQVQGNSYSNQPQHF	TGTGCCAGCAGCCAAGTACAGGGGAACTCGTATAGCAATCAGCCCCAGCATTTT
few	NA	TRBV2	TRBJ2-1	CASSDGESEQFF	TGTGCCAGCAGTGATGGGGAGAGTGAGCAGTTCTTC
NA	NA	TRBV2	TRBJ2-1	CASSEASGLGEQFF	TGTGCCAGCAGTGAAGCGTCGGGGTTGGGTGAGCAGTTCTTC
NA	TRBD1	TRBV20-1	TRBJ2-1	CSATDRATEQFF	TGCAGTGCCACGGACAGGGCTACTGAGCAGTTCTTC
NA	TRBD1	TRBV20-1	TRBJ1-1	CSAEGARDTEAFF	TGCAGTGCGGAGGGGGCGCGGGACACTGAAGCTTTCTTT
NA	NA	TRBV11-1	TRBJ2-4	CASTNRDSKNIQYF	TGTGCCAGCACCAACAGGGATTCCAAAAACATTCAGTACTTC
many	TRBD1	TRBV6-1	TRBJ1-4	CASRTGDGKLFF	TGTGCCAGCAGGACAGGGGATGGAAAACTGTTTTTT
NA	NA	TRBV10-3	TRBJ2-5	CATTWNQENQYF	TGTGCCACTACGTGGAACCAAGAGAACCAGTACTTC
once	NA	TRBV6-9	TRBJ1-4	CDSSLNAGATNEKLFF	TGTGACAGCAGTTTAAATGCGGGTGCAACTAATGAAAAACTGTTTTTT
medium-sized	NA	TRBV20-1	TRBJ1-1	CSATPGGAGTEAFF	TGCAGTGCTACACCGGGGGGCGCGGGTACTGAAGCTTTCTTT
NA	NA	TRBV10-3	TRBJ1-1	CAIRPRENTEAFF	TGTGCCATCAGACCTCGGGAGAACACTGAAGCTTTCTTT
NA	NA	TRBV4-1	TRBJ2-5	CASSQDARERETQYF	TGCGCCAGCAGCCAAGATGCGAGGGAAAGGGAGACCCAGTACTTC
NA	NA	TRBV2	TRBJ1-1	CASSPEGEAFF	TGTGCCAGCAGCCCGGAGGGTGAAGCTTTCTTT
NA	NA	TRBV12-3/TRBV12-4	TRBJ1-1	CATVALEVNTEAFF	TGTGCCACCGTGGCATTGGAGGTGAACACTGAAGCTTTCTTT
many	TRBD1	TRBV7-2	TRBJ1-5	CASSDRGDQPQHF	TGTGCCAGCAGCGACAGGGGGGATCAGCCCCAGCATTTT
NA	NA	TRBV4-3	TRBJ2-3	CASSPLSTLGNTDTQYF	TGCGCCAGCAGTCCCTTGAGCACCCTGGGGAACACAGATACGCAGTATTTT
NA	NA	TRBV20-1	TRBJ1-2	CSALKSPNYGYTF	TGCAGTGCTCTTAAGTCCCCCAACTATGGCTACACCTTC
few	NA	TRBV7-8	TRBJ2-1	CASSHEGHEQFF	TGTGCCAGCAGCCATGAGGGCCATGAGCAGTTCTTC
few	NA	TRBV2	TRBJ1-1	CASSERLGRRAFF	TGTGCCAGCAGTGAAAGGTTGGGAAGACGAGCTTTCTTT
NA	TRBD2	TRBV19	TRBJ2-2	CASSPGTINTGELFF	TGTGCCAGTAGTCCAGGGACTATCAACACCGGGGAGCTGTTTTTT
NA	NA	TRBV7-9	TRBJ2-5	CASSLFRRQQETQYF	TGTGCCAGCAGCTTATTTCGGCGACAACAAGAGACCCAGTACTTC
NA	TRBD2	TRBV27	TRBJ2-2	CASSLRLAGVSTGELFF	TGTGCCAGCAGTTTACGACTAGCGGGAGTGTCAACGGGGGAGCTGTTTTTT
NA	TRBD1	TRBV29-1	TRBJ1-1	CSVEEMAGGTEAFF	TGCAGCGTTGAAGAGATGGCAGGGGGTACTGAAGCTTTCTTT
once	TRBD1	TRBV5-4	TRBJ2-5	CASSPISTGKETQYF	TGTGCCAGCAGCCCGATCTCGACAGGGAAAGAGACCCAGTACTTC
few	NA	TRBV7-2	TRBJ2-7	CASSQGPTENYEQYF	TGTGCCAGCAGCCAGGGGCCAACAGAGAACTACGAGCAGTACTTC
NA	NA	TRBV28	TRBJ2-5	CASTPLPGLETQYF	TGTGCCAGCACCCCGTTACCGGGGTTGGAGACCCAGTACTTC
NA	TRBD2	TRBV4-1	TRBJ2-1	CASSQVLLAVVSYNEQFF	TGCGCCAGCAGCCAAGTTCTTCTAGCGGTAGTCTCCTACAATGAGCAGTTCTTC
NA	TRBD1	TRBV6-5	TRBJ1-1	CASSYGPQGVTEAFF	TGTGCCAGCAGTTACGGGCCACAGGGGGTTACTGAAGCTTTCTTT
NA	NA	TRBV20-1	TRBJ2-7	CSATRGPTYEQYF	TGCAGTGCAACACGAGGCCCTACCTACGAGCAGTACTTC
NA	NA	TRBV6-1	TRBJ2-5	CASSSAGAGETQYF	TGTGCCAGCAGCAGTGCGGGGGCAGGAGAGACCCAGTACTTC
few	NA	TRBV4-1	TRBJ2-3	CASSQGPPEVAVSTDTQYF	TGCGCCAGCAGCCAAGGTCCCCCGGAGGTAGCGGTTAGCACAGATACGCAGTATTTT
few	NA	TRBV12-5	TRBJ2-5	CASGSGDGRETQYF	TGTGCTAGTGGTTCGGGGGATGGGCGAGAGACCCAGTACTTC
NA	TRBD2	TRBV20-1	TRBJ2-7	CSARASGIVHEQYF	TGCAGTGCTAGAGCCAGCGGGATCGTCCACGAGCAGTACTTC
NA	TRBD1	TRBV15	TRBJ2-5	CATEDRIEETQYF	TGTGCCACCGAGGACAGGATCGAAGAGACCCAGTACTTC
NA	NA	TRBV24-1	TRBJ2-1	CATSDYSIGAGYNEQFF	TGTGCCACCAGTGATTATTCTATCGGAGCGGGCTACAATGAGCAGTTCTTC
few	NA	TRBV2	TRBJ2-1	CASSPSEGPQFF	TGTGCCAGCAGCCCCAGCGAGGGCCCTCAGTTCTTC
NA	NA	TRBV2	TRBJ1-5	CASSEAGSSNQPQHF	TGTGCCAGCAGTGAAGCGGGGAGTAGCAATCAGCCCCAGCATTTT
NA	NA	TRBV7-2	TRBJ2-2	CASSPFSANTGELFF	TGTGCCAGCAGTCCCTTCTCAGCGAACACCGGGGAGCTGTTTTTT
NA	TRBD1	TRBV19	TRBJ1-4	CASSPSTGEGKLFF	TGTGCCAGTAGTCCTTCGACAGGGGAAGGAAAACTGTTTTTT
NA	TRBD1	TRBV19	TRBJ1-5	CASSSRGTVRNQPQHF	TGTGCCAGTAGTTCCCGGGGGACAGTGCGGAATCAGCCCCAGCATTTT
NA	NA	TRBV6-1	TRBJ1-5	CASSSDKGQPQHF	TGTGCCAGCAGCTCAGATAAGGGACAGCCCCAGCATTTT
NA	TRBD2	TRBV5-4	TRBJ2-3	CASSLAGRGTDTQYF	TGTGCCAGCAGCTTGGCCGGGCGGGGGACAGATACGCAGTATTTT
NA	NA	TRBV28	TRBJ1-1	CASGAAVINLKTEAFF	TGTGCAAGCGGAGCGGCTGTGATAAATTTGAAGACTGAAGCTTTCTTT
NA	NA	TRBV25-1	TRBJ2-4	CASSAPEGQTLAKNIQYF	TGTGCCAGCAGTGCCCCCGAAGGGCAGACCTTAGCCAAAAACATTCAGTACTTC
many	NA	TRBV20-1	TRBJ2-5	CSAQGQAETQYF	TGCAGTGCCCAGGGGCAGGCCGAGACCCAGTACTTC